Below, 8 T cell receptor beta chains from the same sample are listed, as sequenced in a study of Ad26.COV2.S vaccination and SARS-CoV-2 variants (dated by TCRdb to the early 2020s). The library was made by the immunoSEQ multiplex PCR assay. TCRdb mirrors the immuneACCESS table, restricted to in-frame sequences. Some clones are absent from its copies; in checked studies, under half trace to an unresolved V gene, and the reason for the others is unknown. This sample gives a few hundred thousand clones in total; 87% of them show up just once. Just under 3% of the sample lies in the top ten. Reading the label with the study, this specimen's treatment or condition is: about 20 received Ad26.COV2.S at low or high dose, single or two shots; about 5 received placebo; per-sample allocation not given. Repertoires of vaccine and placebo recipients were sequenced from samples taken on day 63 after the first injection.

Sequenced here: peripheral blood, sampled in a trial of Ad26.COV2.S vaccine versus placebo. The receptors were gathered from a person aged 18-60 years who received the Ad26.COV2.S COVID-19 vaccine or a placebo.

V and J are TRBV30 and TRBJ1-1, with TRBD1 matching over 8 bases. The germline gives CDR1 GTSNPN, CDR2 SVGIG (reference sequence). The CDR3 covers 14 residues. V was clipped by 2 bases and J by 9 bases; unmatched bases: 11. The CDR3 here is CAWSTMDRDVKAFF. DNA of the CDR3: TGTGCCTGGAGTACTATGGACAGGGATGTTAAAGCTTTCTTT.

The chain carries TRBV9 and TRBJ2-5, with D perhaps TRBD2 (6 bases). Germline CDR1 is SGDLS and CDR2 is YYNGEE. V lost 3 bases and J 2 bases, leaving 20 bases between the germline ends. The CDR3 runs to 17 residues. The CDR3 reads CASSALPTKGRQETQYF. CDR3 nucleotide sequence: TGTGCCAGCAGCGCGCTACCAACGAAGGGGAGGCAAGAGACCCAGTACTTC.

V usage is TRBV6-5 and J usage is TRBJ2-5; the match to TRBD1 covers 7 bases. CDR1 and CDR2 (germline): MNHEY, SVGAGI. The ends lost 6 bases at V and 1 base at J; junction bases unmatched: 2. This CDR3 contains 13 residues. CDR3 coding DNA: TGTGCCAGCAGCGACAGGGTCCAAGAGACCCAGTACTTC. This sequence encodes CASSDRVQETQYF.

The chain carries TRBV5-4 and TRBJ1-1; TRBD1 aligns across 7 bases. CDR3 length: 12 amino acids. The J segment lost 12 bases and the V segment lost 4 bases, leaving 9 bases of the junction unmatched. Germline lookup yields CDR1 SGHNT and CDR2 YYREEE (reference sequence). In DNA form, the CDR3 reads TGTGCCAGCAGCGGGGGGGACAGTTTTCCTTTCTTT. This encodes CASSGGDSFPFF.

The V gene is TRBV5-6, the J gene TRBJ2-1; 11 nucleotides agree with TRBD2. CDR1 is SGHDT, CDR2 YYEEEE, per germline. The V segment lost 4 bases and the J segment 8 bases; nucleotides outside the gene matches: 8. The CDR3 loop spans 15 amino acids. CDR3 in amino acids: CASSTSGSSGDEQFF. DNA of the CDR3: TGTGCCAGCAGCACTAGCGGGAGTAGTGGGGATGAGCAGTTCTTC.

The chain recombines TRBV7-9 with TRBJ2-5; weak D call: TRBD2 (6 bases). V lost 4 bases to trimming and J lost 4 bases, with 10 bases between them. Looked up from germline, CDR1 is SEHNR and CDR2 is FQNEAQ (reference sequence). This CDR3 has 13 residues. This chain's CDR3 is CASSSTSTETQYF. The DNA for the CDR3 is TGTGCCAGCAGCTCGACTAGTACAGAGACCCAGTACTTC.

The chain uses TRBV4-3 and TRBJ2-3; 9 nucleotides line up with TRBD1. The V segment lost 0 bases and the J segment 3 bases; nucleotides outside the gene matches: 10. The germline CDR1 and CDR2 sequences are LGHNA and YSLEER. The length of the CDR3 is 18 residues. CDR3 sequence reads: CASSQEQIGTGLTDTQYF. The CDR3 region has the DNA TGCGCCAGCAGCCAAGAACAGATCGGGACAGGGTTAACAGATACGCAGTATTTT.

This chain joins TRBV6-1 and TRBJ2-6; D is unclear. Germline CDR1 and CDR2: MNHNS and SASEGT. With 3 bases removed from V and 0 bases from J, the gap between germline ends came to 9 bases. This CDR3 has 16 amino acids. The CDR3 bases are TGTGCCAGCAGTGACCCCCGCGGCTCTGGGGCCAACGTCCTGACTTTC. The encoded protein is CASSDPRGSGANVLTF.